One sample yielded the 30 T cell receptor beta chains listed below, sequenced in a study of T cell responses to AZD1222 COVID-19 vaccine. Produced via immunoSEQ multiplex PCR; TCRdb's table is partial and in-frame only. The sample includes 140,000 to 150,000 clones, under 95% of them seen just once. Here the sequenced sample was peripheral blood, taken on day 0 of AZD1222 vaccination. These receptors were obtained from an adult in good health.

The V and J genes are TRBV7-2 and TRBJ2-3; the D call may be TRBD1 or TRBD2 (5 bases each). From germline, CDR1 is SGHTA and CDR2 FQGNSA. The CDR3 is 16 amino acids. The V gene lost 1 base and the J gene lost 7 bases, with 18 bases spanning the gap. CDR3 protein: CASSLGTGALSNTQYF. The CDR3 coding sequence is TGTGCCAGCAGCTTAGGGACTGGGGCACTGTCGAATACGCAGTATTTT.

A word on this clone: Other nucleotide sequences from this sample produce the same CDR3. V gene TRBV19 combines with J gene TRBJ2-1, with D unclear. V was cut by 5 bases and J by 4 bases, with 3 bases left in between. CDR3 length: 11 amino acids. Germline CDR1 and CDR2: LNHDA and SQIVND (reference sequence). The CDR3 nucleotides are TGTGCCAGTAGTTCTTACAATGAGCAGTTCTTC. It encodes CASSSYNEQFF.

The chain employs TRBV30 and TRBJ1-4; no firm D call. This CDR3 comprises 12 residues. In germline, CDR1 is GTSNPN, CDR2 SVGIG (reference sequence). The DNA for the CDR3 is TGTGCAACCACCACGCATAATGAAAAACTGTTTTTT. Its protein product is CATTTHNEKLFF. The variable domain in full, with the rest retrieved from reference TRBV30 and TRBJ1-4, is SQTIHQWPATLVQPVGSPLSLECTVEGTSNPNLYWYRQAAGRGLQLLFYSVGIGQISSEVPQNLSASRPQDRQFILSSKKLLLSDSGFYLCATTTHNEKLFFGSGTQLSVL.

The gene calls are TRBV11-3 and TRBJ1-1, with TRBD1 as a possible D gene (5 bases). The CDR3 contains 14 residues. Germline-derived CDR1 and CDR2 are SGHNT and YENEEA. V was shortened by 1 base and J by 6 bases, with 12 bases between the two germline ends. The CDR3: CASSLGDLVPEAFF. The CDR3 coding sequence is TGTGCCAGCAGCTTAGGGGACCTAGTCCCTGAAGCTTTCTTT. The full variable domain, completed using reference TRBV11-3 and TRBJ1-1, is EAGVVQSPRYKIIEKKQPVAFWCNPISGHNTLYWYLQNLGQGPELLIRYENEEAVDDSQLPKDRFSAERLKGVDSTLKIQPAELGDSAVYLCASSLGDLVPEAFFGQGTRLTVV.

This clone was counted between two and nine times. The chain carries TRBV6-2 or TRBV6-3 and TRBJ1-1; the D is unclear. CDR1 and CDR2 from the germline V gene are MNHEY and SVGEGT. The CDR3 covers 18 residues. Trimming took off 6 bases at V and 4 bases at J, with 27 bases between the two ends. This CDR3 reads CASSFLPGDESSPTEAFF. Written as DNA, the CDR3 is TGTGCCAGCAGCTTCCTCCCGGGCGATGAGTCAAGTCCCACTGAAGCTTTCTTT.

To note about this clone: A read error may explain this, as a much larger clone is one base away. This sample includes further DNA sequences coding for the same CDR3. The J gene is TRBJ1-5, the V gene TRBV6-5; weak D call: TRBD1 (6 bases). V lost 6 bases and J lost 1, with 13 bases in between. The germline V gene has CDR1 MNHEY and CDR2 SVGAGI. CDR3 length: 15 residues. CDR3 loop: CASSRNRESNQPQHF. The CDR3 bases are TGTGCCAGCAGCCGTAACAGGGAGAGCAATCAGCCCCAGCATTTT.

The J gene is TRBJ1-6, the V gene TRBV28, with D unclear. The germline gives CDR1 MDHEN, CDR2 SYDVKM. This CDR3 has 14 residues. Trimming left V 4 bases short and J 8 bases short, with 12 bases between. The CDR3 sequence is CASSSSGQYSPLHF. The CDR3, as DNA: TGTGCCAGCAGTTCCAGTGGTCAATATTCACCCCTCCACTTT.

J is TRBJ1-1 and V is TRBV5-6; the match to TRBD1 covers 10 bases. J was trimmed by 5 bases and V by 4 bases; bases with no gene match: 11. CDR1 and CDR2 from the germline V gene are SGHDT and YYEEEE. The CDR3 extends over 16 amino acids. CDR3 DNA: TGTGCCAGCAGCACTCCGGGACAGGGGATCGGGACTGAAGCTTTCTTT. This codes for CASSTPGQGIGTEAFF.

The rearrangement links TRBV5-1 to TRBJ2-2, with 12 bases aligning to TRBD2. The V and J ends lost 0 bases and 1 base, in that order; junction bases with no gene match: 7. CDR1 and CDR2 from the germline V gene are SGHRS and YFSETQ. The CDR3 spans 19 residues. The CDR3 DNA reads TGCGCCAGCAGCTTGGTTACTAGCGGGGGGTTCCGGAACACCGGGGAGCTGTTTTTT. It is translated as CASSLVTSGGFRNTGELFF.

This clone occurred a few times. The chain couples TRBV30 to TRBJ2-7; D not certain. The CDR3 has 12 residues. Germline-derived CDR1 and CDR2 are GTSNPN and SVGIG (reference sequence). Trimming left V 5 bases short and J 3 bases short, with 11 bases between. This chain's CDR3 is CAWSPYHYEQYF. The CDR3 DNA is TGTGCCTGGTCGCCCTACCACTACGAGCAGTACTTC.

The V gene is TRBV7-2, the J gene TRBJ1-1; perhaps TRBD1 as D (5 bases). The CDR3 is 14 amino acids. Germline lookup yields CDR1 SGHTA and CDR2 FQGNSA. Trimming pared 0 bases from V and 6 bases from J, leaving 11 bases between. The CDR3: CASSLAIRGSEAFF. For the CDR3, the DNA is TGTGCCAGCAGCTTAGCAATACGGGGGTCTGAAGCTTTCTTT.

This clone was seen just once. The chain uses TRBV5-1 and TRBJ2-7, with unresolved D. The germline CDR1 and CDR2 sequences are SGHRS and YFSETQ. Trimming pared 2 bases from V and 6 bases from J, leaving 12 bases between. The CDR3 totals 13 residues. CDR3 amino acids: CASSFQSPGEQYF. The CDR3 DNA sequence: TGCGCCAGCAGCTTCCAGTCCCCCGGCGAGCAGTACTTC.

The chain links TRBV27 to TRBJ1-5; no clear D gene. CDR3 length: 14 residues. With 0 bases removed from V and 5 bases from J, the gap between germline ends came to 8 bases. From germline, CDR1 is MNHEY and CDR2 SMNVEV (reference sequence). Here the CDR3 reads CASSLSGEDQPQHF. The CDR3 DNA reads TGTGCCAGCAGTTTATCCGGGGAAGATCAGCCCCAGCATTTT.

The chain employs TRBV4-2 and TRBJ1-2; the D is unclear. The V and J ends lost 1 base and 4 bases respectively, with 13 bases between them. CDR1 LGHNA and CDR2 YNFKEQ come from the germline V gene. CDR3 size: 15 residues. The CDR3 nucleotides are TGTGCCAGCAGCCAAGGGAGCCTAGAAGTCTATGGCTACACCTTC. The encoded protein is CASSQGSLEVYGYTF.

V gene TRBV15 combines with J gene TRBJ1-1; a weak D match, TRBD1 (5 bases). Germline loops: CDR1 LNHNV, CDR2 YYDKDF (reference sequence). Trimming removed 0 bases from V and 6 bases from J, with 11 bases in between. This CDR3 has 14 residues. The CDR3 DNA sequence: TGTGCCACCAGCAGAGATAGAGCGACAGCTGAAGCTTTCTTT. Translated: CATSRDRATAEAFF. Variable domain in full (rest from reference TRBV15 and TRBJ1-1): DAMVIQNPRYQVTQFGKPVTLSCSQTLNHNVMYWYQQKSSQAPKLLFHYYDKDFNNEADTPDNFQSRRPNTSFCFLDIRSPGLGDTAMYLCATSRDRATAEAFFGQGTRLTVV.

In DNA, the CDR3 is TGTGCCAGCAGCTTGTTCGACAGGGATGGTGAGCAGTTCTTC. It translates to CASSLFDRDGEQFF. The chain employs TRBV5-6 and TRBJ2-1; TRBD1 matches 7 bases. Germline CDR1 reads SGHDT; CDR2 reads YYEEEE. This CDR3 has 14 residues. J lost 9 bases, V lost 1 base, and 7 bases had no gene match.

V gene TRBV3-1 (or the pseudogene TRBV3-2) combines with J gene TRBJ1-6; D is possibly TRBD1 (6 bases). The CDR3 has 15 amino acids. With 1 base removed from V and 9 bases from J, the gap between germline ends came to 13 bases. Germline values: CDR1 LGHDT, CDR2 YNNKEL (reference sequence). The CDR3 DNA sequence: TGTGCCAGCAGCCAAGTTGTGACAGGCGGTTCACCCCTCCACTTT. Residues: CASSQVVTGGSPLHF.

The chain recombines TRBV6-5 with TRBJ2-3, with D maybe TRBD2 (6 bases). Trimming pared 5 bases from V and 2 bases from J, leaving 14 bases between. The CDR3 is made up of 15 amino acids. Germline V gene lookup returns CDR1 MNHEY and CDR2 SVGAGI. CDR3 sequence reads: CASSLDYSYTDTQYF. CDR3 bases: TGTGCCAGCAGTCTGGACTACTCTTACACAGATACGCAGTATTTT.

This clone was detected once. J is TRBJ1-2 and V is TRBV7-8; D ambiguous. The CDR3 is made up of 14 amino acids. Trimming took 1 base from V and 2 from J, leaving 8 bases between them. The germline gives CDR1 SGHVS, CDR2 FQNEAQ. In DNA form, the CDR3 reads TGTGCCAGCAGCTTAGAGGCACACAACTATGGCTACACCTTC. This translates into CASSLEAHNYGYTF.

As for this clone: One junction end does not reproduce the germline sequence, and a read error may be involved. J is TRBJ2-3 and V is TRBV7-7, with a weak D call TRBD2 (5 bases). The CDR3 is 13 amino acids. In germline, CDR1 is SSHAT, CDR2 FNYEAQ (reference sequence). The CDR3 sequence is CASSLQRSDTQYF. Written as DNA, the CDR3 is TGTGCTAGCAGCTTGCAGCGGTCAGATACGCAGTATTTT.

This clone has only a few counts. The V gene is TRBV5-1, the J gene TRBJ1-1, with TRBD1 as a possible D gene (6 bases). The CDR3 loop spans 14 amino acids. V was shortened by 6 bases and J by 1 base, with 13 bases between the two germline ends. Germline CDR1 is SGHRS and CDR2 is YFSETQ. CDR3 coding DNA: TGCGCCAGCACCTCCAGGGGACAGAACACTGAAGCTTTCTTT. Translating gives CASTSRGQNTEAFF.

This clone was seen a single time. The rearrangement joins TRBV28 to TRBJ1-2; 8 nucleotides agree with TRBD1. The length of the CDR3 is 16 residues. V gave up 4 bases and J gave up 0 bases; unmatched junction bases: 7. Germline CDR1 MDHEN, CDR2 SYDVKM. CDR3 nucleotide sequence: TGTGCCAGCAGTTCAGGGACAGGCGAGACTAACTATGGCTACACCTTC. Protein: CASSSGTGETNYGYTF.

The J gene is TRBJ1-1, the V gene TRBV5-1, with D possibly matching TRBD1 (6 bases). This CDR3 has 16 residues. Germline V gives CDR1 SGHRS, CDR2 YFSETQ. The V end lost 6 bases, the J end lost 1 base, and 19 bases lay between the germline ends. CDR3 region: CASTRRTGQKNTEAFF. The CDR3, as DNA: TGCGCCAGCACCCGCCGGACGGGACAAAAGAACACTGAAGCTTTCTTT.

The J gene is TRBJ1-5, the V gene TRBV28; 9 nucleotides align to TRBD1. The CDR3 loop spans 15 amino acids. The V segment lost 4 bases and the J segment 6 bases; nucleotides outside the gene matches: 7. Germline V gene lookup returns CDR1 MDHEN and CDR2 SYDVKM. CDR3 residues: CASSSPGQGFQPQHF. CDR3 in DNA: TGTGCCAGCAGTTCCCCGGGACAGGGTTTTCAGCCCCAGCATTTT.

This clone was recorded a few times. Different DNA sequences within this sample yield the same CDR3. The rearrangement joins TRBV18 to TRBJ2-5; no clear D. V gave up 1 base and J gave up 3 bases, with 0 bases separating them. This CDR3 is built from 11 residues. Germline assignment: CDR1 KGHSH and CDR2 LQKENI. The CDR3 DNA is TGTGCCAGCTCACCACAAGAGACCCAGTACTTC. It codes for CASSPQETQYF.

The sample holds one count of this clone. The chain is built from TRBV5-1 and TRBJ1-2; 8 bases are shared with TRBD1. The germline CDR1 and CDR2 sequences are SGHRS and YFSETQ. This CDR3 has 14 amino acids. With V trimmed by 4 bases and J by 11 bases, 13 bases remained unmatched. The CDR3 DNA sequence: TGCGCCAGCAGCGACGGACAGGGAAGGGCCGAGTACACCTTC. Protein product: CASSDGQGRAEYTF.

This clone has more than one count but fewer than ten. The chain is built from TRBV6-5 and TRBJ1-1; D is undetermined. V was shortened by 7 bases and J by 4 bases, with 16 bases between the two germline ends. The CDR3 contains 14 residues. Germline-derived CDR1 and CDR2 are MNHEY and SVGAGI. CDR3 residues: CASNLGRGSTEAFF. CDR3 nucleotide sequence: TGTGCCAGCAACCTCGGAAGAGGGAGCACTGAAGCTTTCTTT.

V usage is TRBV7-3 and J usage is TRBJ2-3; TRBD2 matches at 8 bases. The CDR3 contains 16 residues. Per germline, CDR1 SGHTA and CDR2 FQGTGA. The J segment lost 0 bases and the V segment lost 1 base, leaving 3 bases of the junction unmatched. The CDR3 coding sequence is TGTGCCAGCAGCTTAAGCCCGGGGGGGAGCACAGATACGCAGTATTTT. This gives the protein CASSLSPGGSTDTQYF.

The chain combines TRBV9 with TRBJ2-2; 8 bases are a match to TRBD1. Unmatched junction bases numbered 5, after V lost 3 bases and J lost 1 base. There are 16 residues in the CDR3. The V gene's germline CDR1 is SGDLS and CDR2 YYNGEE. CDR3 region: CASSGAGTGNTGELFF. CDR3 bases: TGTGCCAGCAGCGGAGCCGGGACAGGGAACACCGGGGAGCTGTTTTTT.

The chain recombines TRBV4-1 with TRBJ1-6; D is undetermined. CDR3 length: 16 amino acids. Germline CDR1 is MGHRA and CDR2 is YSYEKL. The V end was cut by 4 bases, the J end by 0 bases, with 10 bases between. CDR3 loop: CASSPMRGSYNSPLHF. CDR3 nucleotide sequence: TGCGCCAGCAGCCCGATGCGGGGCTCCTATAATTCACCCCTCCACTTT.